The 4 T cell receptor beta chains reported below all come from one sample, sequenced in a study of monozygotic twins with cystic fibrosis. The assay was immunoSEQ multiplex PCR, and TCRdb's table has in-frame clones only and misses some. The profile shows 34,000 or so clones, around 90% of them singletons. Input material: blood. These receptors all come from a girl aged 2 to 10 with cystic fibrosis.

The chain employs TRBV19 and TRBJ1-5, with D possibly matching TRBD1 (6 bases). This CDR3 region has 13 residues. V lost 4 bases, J lost 6 bases, and 10 bases lay in between. Germline V lookup: CDR1 LNHDA, CDR2 SQIVND (reference sequence). CDR3: CASSTGTSQPQHF. DNA of the CDR3: TGTGCCAGTAGTACTGGGACATCTCAGCCCCAGCATTTT.

This clone was detected once. V gene TRBV7-9 combines with J gene TRBJ2-2; 12 nucleotides agree with TRBD2. The CDR3 totals 16 residues. The germline V gene has CDR1 SEHNR and CDR2 FQNEAQ (reference sequence). With V trimmed by 3 bases and J by 3 bases, 2 bases remained unmatched. CDR3 in amino acids: CASSLTSGSHTGELFF. CDR3 coding DNA: TGTGCCAGCAGCTTGACTAGCGGGAGCCACACCGGGGAGCTGTTTTTT.

The rearrangement joins TRBV19 to TRBJ2-2; D may be TRBD2 (6 bases). This CDR3 comprises 16 residues. V was pared by 4 bases and J by 1 base, with 13 bases between. CDR1 and CDR2 from the germline V gene are LNHDA and SQIVND (reference sequence). The CDR3 protein is CASSRSGTVNTGELFF. The DNA for the CDR3 is TGTGCCAGTAGTAGATCCGGGACTGTGAACACCGGGGAGCTGTTTTTT.

This clone was observed once. The CDR3: CAISESVDREKLFF. CDR3 in DNA: TGTGCCATCAGTGAGTCCGTGGACAGAGAAAAACTGTTTTTT. The V and J genes are TRBV10-3 and TRBJ1-4, with TRBD1 as a possible D gene (6 bases). CDR3 length: 14 amino acids. V lost 0 bases, J lost 8 bases, and 10 bases lay in between. Germline-derived CDR1 and CDR2 are ENHRY and SYGVKD.